The sequence of this T cell receptor beta chain was determined in a study of blood T cell repertoires in COVID-19. Across the whole study: T cells, B-cell-depleted T cells, or PBMCs provided the cDNA or gDNA that served as material.

This CDR3 comprises 14 residues. Germline V gene lookup returns CDR1 SNHLY and CDR2 FYNNEI. V was pared by 2 bases and J by 5 bases, with 4 bases of the junction left unmatched. Per the original data handling: Using reference gene primer amplification, nucleated cell counts were estimated. Libraries were prepared by immunoSEQ multiplex PCR; TCRdb keeps only in-frame clonotypes and omits some of them. That table furnishes V, J and clone size, whereas the DNA furnished D and trimming. The sample lists some 80,000 clones; around 88% were seen once. The genes are TRBV2 and TRBJ2-5, with 8 bases aligning to TRBD1. Sequenced input: peripheral blood. The clonotype originates from a woman aged 80 or over with active or convalescent COVID-19. The chain's CDR3 is CASSERTGSETQYF. The CDR3 DNA reads TGTGCCAGCAGTGAACGGACAGGGAGTGAGACCCAGTACTTC.